The T cell receptor (beta chain) described here comes from a study of T cell changes during pregnancy in multiple sclerosis. Germline V gene lookup returns CDR1 SGHVS and CDR2 FQNEAQ. J was trimmed by 2 bases and V by 3 bases; bases with no gene match: 3. This CDR3 comprises 14 residues. This clone was seen just once. Sequencing used immunoSEQ multiplex PCR; TCRdb keeps in-frame clones, though not all of them. This sample has over 60,000 clones, with roughly nine tenths found just once. Sequencing was performed on peripheral blood, taken in the first trimester of pregnancy. The origin of this receptor is a female donor with multiple sclerosis, enrolled in a pregnancy study. J is TRBJ2-7 and V is TRBV7-8; TRBD1 agrees at 8 bases. The chain's CDR3 is CASSLGQAAYEQYF. In nucleotides, the CDR3 is TGTGCCAGCAGCTTGGGACAGGCGGCCTACGAGCAGTACTTC.